This T cell receptor beta chain comes out of a study of T cells expressing NK-cell markers. Germline V lookup: CDR1 SGHRS, CDR2 YFSETQ. CDR3 length equals 15 residues. From its re-call of the 5' RACE reads, TCRdb lists each CDR3 protein once, without DNA. The repertoire table contains some 460,000 distinct CDR3 sequences. The source material was blood T cells: a sorted CD56 or NKG2C T cell subset, CD4+ or CD8+ T cells, or bulk PBMC T cells (not recorded which). The chain uses TRBV5-1 and TRBJ2-1; the TCRdb D gene call, TRBD1, has no DNA to confirm it. The sequence derives from a woman aged 45-59 years in good health. CDR3 amino acids: CASSRGQGFFDEQFF. Looking up the rest from reference TRBV5-1 and TRBJ2-1 gives the full variable domain: KAGVTQTPRYLIKTRGQQVTLSCSPISGHRSVSWYQQTPGQGLQFLFEYFSETQRNKGNFPGRFSGRQFSNSRSEMNVSTLELGDSALYLCASSRGQGFFDEQFFGPGTRLTVL.